The clone carrying this T cell receptor beta chain was counted only a few times. The CDR3 covers 16 residues. This entry comes from a study of patients and donors after allogeneic stem cell transplantation. TCRdb re-called the RT-PCR reads with MiXCR, one entry per CDR3 protein. The sample has over 150,000 distinct CDR3 sequences, approximately 31% seen once. Input material: blood, either unsorted or a sorted T cell fraction (not recorded which). The receptor comes from a human donor who was either an allogeneic HSCT recipient or a stem cell or donor lymphocyte infusion donor (not recorded which). It is not recorded whose cells these are; they may come from a transplant donor. V usage is TRBV21-1 and J usage is TRBJ1-1; TRBD1 was called by the table and not checked on the DNA. TRBV21-1 is termed a pseudogene. The CDR3 DNA reads TGTGCCAGCAGCAAAGGCGCGGGACAGCCCAACACTGAAGCTTTCTTT. Residues: CASSKGAGQPNTEAFF.